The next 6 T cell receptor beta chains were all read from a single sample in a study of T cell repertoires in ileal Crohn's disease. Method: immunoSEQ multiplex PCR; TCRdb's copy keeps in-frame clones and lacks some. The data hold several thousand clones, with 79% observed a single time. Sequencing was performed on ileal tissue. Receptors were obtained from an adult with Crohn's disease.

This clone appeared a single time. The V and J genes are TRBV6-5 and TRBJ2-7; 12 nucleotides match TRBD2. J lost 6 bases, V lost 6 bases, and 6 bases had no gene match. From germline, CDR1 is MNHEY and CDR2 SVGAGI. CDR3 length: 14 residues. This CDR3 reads CASRLAGGVSEQYF. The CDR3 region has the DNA TGTGCCAGCAGACTAGCGGGAGGAGTCAGCGAGCAGTACTTC.

CDR3: CASSPAQGSYGYTF. As DNA, the CDR3 is TGTGCCAGCTCACCGGCACAGGGGTCCTATGGCTACACCTTC. The V and J genes are TRBV18 and TRBJ1-2; TRBD1 aligns across 7 bases. CDR3 length: 14 residues. J gave up 4 bases and V 3 bases, and 5 bases lay outside the gene matches. CDR1 is KGHSH, CDR2 LQKENI, per germline. Using reference TRBV18 and TRBJ1-2 for the parts outside the CDR3, the full variable domain is NAGVMQNPRHLVRRRGQEARLRCSPMKGHSHVYWYRQLPEEGLKFMVYLQKENIIDESGMPKERFSAEFPKEGPSILRIQQVVRGDSAAYFCASSPAQGSYGYTFGSGTRLTVV.

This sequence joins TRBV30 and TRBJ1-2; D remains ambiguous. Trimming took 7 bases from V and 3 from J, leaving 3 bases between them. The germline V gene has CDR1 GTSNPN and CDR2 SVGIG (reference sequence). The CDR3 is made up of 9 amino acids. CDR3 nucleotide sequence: TGTGCCTCCGACTATGGCTACACCTTC. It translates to CASDYGYTF.

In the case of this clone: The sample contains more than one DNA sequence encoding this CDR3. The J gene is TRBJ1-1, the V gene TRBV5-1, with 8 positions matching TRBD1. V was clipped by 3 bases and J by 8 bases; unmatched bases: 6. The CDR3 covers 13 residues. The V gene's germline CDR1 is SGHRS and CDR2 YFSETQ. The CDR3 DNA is TGCGCCAGCAGCTCCGGGACAGGAGAAGAAGCTTTCTTT. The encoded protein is CASSSGTGEEAFF.

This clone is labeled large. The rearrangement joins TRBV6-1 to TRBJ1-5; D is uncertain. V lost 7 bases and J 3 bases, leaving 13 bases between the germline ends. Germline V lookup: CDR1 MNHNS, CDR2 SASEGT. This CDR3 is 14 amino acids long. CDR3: CASNVYGDNQPQHF. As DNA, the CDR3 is TGTGCCAGCAATGTATACGGGGACAATCAGCCCCAGCATTTT.

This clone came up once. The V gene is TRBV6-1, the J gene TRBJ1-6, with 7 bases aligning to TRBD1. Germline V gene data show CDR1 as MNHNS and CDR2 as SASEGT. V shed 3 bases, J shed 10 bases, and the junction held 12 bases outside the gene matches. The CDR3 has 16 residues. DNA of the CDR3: TGTGCCAGCAGTGAGTGGACAGGACCTATTTGGTCACCCCTCCACTTT. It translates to CASSEWTGPIWSPLHF.